This T cell receptor (beta chain) appears in the sequencing data of a study of T cell repertoires in cytomegalovirus infection. The germline V gene encodes CDR1 SGHTA and CDR2 FQGNSA. There are 16 residues in the CDR3. The germline V and J ends were trimmed by 5 bases and 2 bases, with 17 bases remaining between them. About this clonotype: Its antigen is as yet unknown.

TCRdb re-derived calls from the reads in MiXCR, one entry per CDR3 protein. The repertoire holds approximately 300,000 distinct CDR3 sequences, with 25% as singletons. The sequenced sample was cultured PBMCs, obtained from culture after CMV antigen stimulation. The chain has TRBV7-2 and TRBJ2-3; D uncertain. This TCR derives from a human donor in good health (CMV status not recorded). Some clones in this sample may be carry-over from other donors' samples. The CDR3 DNA reads TGTGCCAGCAGCCTCGGACGACGCTTTGACACAGATACGCAGTATTTT. Residues: CASSLGRRFDTDTQYF.